A single sample gave rise to the 8 T cell receptor beta chains below, sequenced in a study of blood T cell repertoires in COVID-19. Sequencing used immunoSEQ multiplex PCR; TCRdb keeps in-frame clones, though not all of them. The data contain 120,000 or so clones, 84% of them singletons. The sample consisted of PBMCs or T cells enriched from blood (not recorded which). The source of these receptors is a woman in her twenties or thirties who had recovered from COVID-19.

The chain is built from TRBV6-5 and TRBJ2-1, with 7 nucleotides matching TRBD2. J was trimmed by 5 bases and V by 2 bases; bases with no gene match: 0. Germline V gene lookup returns CDR1 MNHEY and CDR2 SVGAGI. The CDR3 loop spans 13 amino acids. CDR3 protein: CASSYAGDNEQFF. For the CDR3, the DNA is TGTGCCAGCAGTTACGCGGGGGACAATGAGCAGTTCTTC.

The V gene is TRBV28, the J gene TRBJ1-1; 8 positions match TRBD1. This CDR3 is built from 14 residues. The germline CDR1 and CDR2 sequences are MDHEN and SYDVKM. V gave up 1 base and J gave up 5 bases; unmatched junction bases: 3. CDR3 residues: CASSLLQGGTEAFF. CDR3 sequence (DNA): TGTGCCAGCAGTTTATTACAGGGGGGAACTGAAGCTTTCTTT.

The chain joins TRBV2 to TRBJ1-5; D is ambiguous. Between the trimmed V and J ends, which lost 7 bases and 0 bases, there was a span of 19 bases. The germline gives CDR1 SNHLY, CDR2 FYNNEI. The CDR3 spans 17 residues. CDR3 sequence reads: CASIPSKRGNSNQPQHF. The CDR3 DNA sequence: TGTGCCAGCATACCCTCGAAAAGAGGGAATAGCAATCAGCCCCAGCATTTT.

This clone came up many times. V is TRBV4-1 and J is TRBJ1-4; 8 bases agree with TRBD1. The trim removed 0 bases at V and 7 bases at J, leaving 7 bases unmatched. The length of the CDR3 is 16 residues. Germline CDR1 and CDR2: MGHRA and YSYEKL. The CDR3 loop is CASSQDRGTGGEKLFF. Here the CDR3 DNA reads TGCGCCAGCAGCCAAGATCGGGGGACAGGCGGTGAAAAACTGTTTTTT.

The V call is TRBV24-1, the J call TRBJ1-5; D is unresolved. CDR3 length equals 15 residues. Germline lookup yields CDR1 KGHDR and CDR2 SFDVKD. V gave up 3 bases and J gave up 3 bases, with 11 bases separating them. This chain's CDR3 is CATSDPRVPNQPQHF. CDR3 bases: TGTGCCACCAGTGATCCACGGGTACCCAATCAGCCCCAGCATTTT.

The chain recombines TRBV6-2 or TRBV6-3 with TRBJ2-3; 11 positions agree with TRBD2. J lost 0 bases, V lost 6 bases, and 5 bases had no gene match. This CDR3 has 16 residues. The V gene's germline CDR1 is MNHEY and CDR2 SVGEGT. The DNA of the CDR3 is TGTGCCAGCAGCCCCTGGACTAGCGGGAGCACAGATACGCAGTATTTT. Translated: CASSPWTSGSTDTQYF.

The rearrangement links TRBV28 to TRBJ2-4; the match to TRBD1 covers 7 bases. V dropped 5 bases and J dropped 1; count of bases not matched to a gene: 5. The CDR3 covers 15 residues. Germline CDR1 reads MDHEN; CDR2 reads SYDVKM. This CDR3 reads CASSSGQVAKNIQYF. The DNA of the CDR3 is TGTGCCAGCAGTAGTGGACAGGTGGCCAAAAACATTCAGTACTTC.

The gene calls are TRBV18 and TRBJ1-5, with 7 bases that match TRBD1. From germline, CDR1 is KGHSH and CDR2 LQKENI. Trimming removed 3 bases from V and 6 bases from J; junction bases left unmatched: 17. The CDR3 sequence is 18 residues long. CDR3 DNA: TGTGCCAGCTCACCCTATATGACAGGGAACGTGTCTACTCAGCCCCAGCATTTT. Its translation: CASSPYMTGNVSTQPQHF.